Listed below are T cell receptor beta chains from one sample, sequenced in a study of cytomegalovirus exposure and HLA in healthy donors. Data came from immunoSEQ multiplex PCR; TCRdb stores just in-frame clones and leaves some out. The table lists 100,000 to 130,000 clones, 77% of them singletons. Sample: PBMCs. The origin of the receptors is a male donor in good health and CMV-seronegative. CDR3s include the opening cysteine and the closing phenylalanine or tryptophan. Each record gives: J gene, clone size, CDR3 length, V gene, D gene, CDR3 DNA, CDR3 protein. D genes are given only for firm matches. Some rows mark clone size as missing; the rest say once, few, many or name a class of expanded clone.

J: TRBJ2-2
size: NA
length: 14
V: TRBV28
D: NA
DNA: TGTGCCAGCAGTATCGTCAGGGGTTCCGGGGAGCTGTTTTTT
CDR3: CASSIVRGSGELFF

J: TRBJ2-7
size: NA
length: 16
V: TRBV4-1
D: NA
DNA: TGCGCCAGCAGTCAACTATTTGGACAGACACCGGGGGAGCAGTACTTC
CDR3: CASSQLFGQTPGEQYF

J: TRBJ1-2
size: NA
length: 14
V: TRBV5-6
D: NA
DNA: TGTGCCAGCAGCTTGGCCTCAGGGGCGGGTGGCTACACCTTC
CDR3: CASSLASGAGGYTF

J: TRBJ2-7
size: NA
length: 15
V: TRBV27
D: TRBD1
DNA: TGTGCCAGCAGTTTATGGGGACAGGGTCTCTACGAGCAGTACTTC
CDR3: CASSLWGQGLYEQYF

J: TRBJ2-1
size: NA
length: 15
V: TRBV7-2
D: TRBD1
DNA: TGTGCCAGCAGCTTCCGGGACAGGGTGATCAATGAGCAGTTCTTC
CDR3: CASSFRDRVINEQFF

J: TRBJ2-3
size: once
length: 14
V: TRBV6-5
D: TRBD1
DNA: TGTGCCAGCTCTATTCAGGGGGCCACAGATACGCAGTATTTT
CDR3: CASSIQGATDTQYF

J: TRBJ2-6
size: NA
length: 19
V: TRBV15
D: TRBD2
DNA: TGTGCCACCAGCGCCACGACTAGCGGGAGGGCCCTTGGGGCCAACGTCCTGACTTTC
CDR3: CATSATTSGRALGANVLTF

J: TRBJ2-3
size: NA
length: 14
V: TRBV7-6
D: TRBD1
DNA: TGTGCCAGCAGCTCCCGACAGGGCTCAGATACGCAGTATTTT
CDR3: CASSSRQGSDTQYF

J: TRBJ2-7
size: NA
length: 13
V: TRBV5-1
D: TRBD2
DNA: TGCGCCAGCAGCTTGGCAGCGGGACTCGAGCAGTACTTC
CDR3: CASSLAAGLEQYF

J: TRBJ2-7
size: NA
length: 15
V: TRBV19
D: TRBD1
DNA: TGTGCCAGTAGTATTTTTGGGACAGGGGCTTACGAGCAGTACTTC
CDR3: CASSIFGTGAYEQYF

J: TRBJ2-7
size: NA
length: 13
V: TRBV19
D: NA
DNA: TGTGCCAGTAGTAAGGGGGGGGCCTACGAGCAGTACTTC
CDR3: CASSKGGAYEQYF

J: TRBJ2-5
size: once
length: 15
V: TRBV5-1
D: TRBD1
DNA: TGCGCCAGCAGCCTCCGGGACAGGGTCCAAGAGACCCAGTACTTC
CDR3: CASSLRDRVQETQYF

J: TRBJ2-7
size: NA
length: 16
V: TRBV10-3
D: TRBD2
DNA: TGTGCCATCAGTGAGGAACGAGCGGGAGGAACCTACGAGCAGTACTTC
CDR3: CAISEERAGGTYEQYF

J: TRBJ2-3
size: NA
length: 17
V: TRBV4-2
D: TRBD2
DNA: TGTGCCAGCAGCCCGGGAGGGGCGAAAGATGGGGCAGATACGCAGTATTTT
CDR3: CASSPGGAKDGADTQYF

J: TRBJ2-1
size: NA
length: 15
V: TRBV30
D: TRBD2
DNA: TGTGCCTGGAGTGTTTTTAGCGGGAGTAAGGATGAGCAGTTCTTC
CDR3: CAWSVFSGSKDEQFF

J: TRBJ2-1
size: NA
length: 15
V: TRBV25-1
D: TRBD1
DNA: TGTGCCAGCAGTCCAGACAGGGGGGGTTGGAATGAGCAGTTCTTC
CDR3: CASSPDRGGWNEQFF

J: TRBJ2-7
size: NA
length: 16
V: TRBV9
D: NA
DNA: TGTGCCAGCAGCGTAGGGTACAGGGTGCTACCCTACGAGCAGTACTTC
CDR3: CASSVGYRVLPYEQYF

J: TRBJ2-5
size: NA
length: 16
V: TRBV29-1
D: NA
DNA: TGCAGCGTCTCCCCGATGGAGGGCCCTAGCCACGAGACCCAGTACTTC
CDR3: CSVSPMEGPSHETQYF

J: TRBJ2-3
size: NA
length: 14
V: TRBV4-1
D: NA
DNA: TGCGCCAGCAGCCAAATGTCAACAGTGGTAGGGGTCCATTTT
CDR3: CASSQMSTVVGVHF

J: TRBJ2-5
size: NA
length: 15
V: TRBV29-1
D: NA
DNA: TGCAGCGTTGACTACCGGGGAGAGACCCAAGAGACCCAGTACTTC
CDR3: CSVDYRGETQETQYF

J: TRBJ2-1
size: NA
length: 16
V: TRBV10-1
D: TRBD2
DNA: TGCGCCAGCAGTGAAACTAGCGGGAGGGCCTTGGATGAGCAGTTCTTC
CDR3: CASSETSGRALDEQFF

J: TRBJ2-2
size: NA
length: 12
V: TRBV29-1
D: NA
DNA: TGCAGCGCCGGCCTTCGCGGCGGGGAGCTGTTTTTT
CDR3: CSAGLRGGELFF

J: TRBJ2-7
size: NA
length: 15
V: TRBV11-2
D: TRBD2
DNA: TGTGCCAGCAGCTTAGATGCTAGCGGGAGGGGTGAGCAGTACTTC
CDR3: CASSLDASGRGEQYF

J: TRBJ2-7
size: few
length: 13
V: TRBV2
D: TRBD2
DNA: TGTGCCAGCAGATGGACTAGCGGCTACGAGCAGTACTTC
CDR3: CASRWTSGYEQYF

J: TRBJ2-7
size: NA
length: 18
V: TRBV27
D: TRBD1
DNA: TGTGCCAGCAGTCCGTTCGCCCCTCCCGGGACAGTCCCCTACGAGCAGTACTTC
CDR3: CASSPFAPPGTVPYEQYF

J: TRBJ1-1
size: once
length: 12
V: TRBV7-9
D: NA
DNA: TGTGCCAGCAGCTTAGCTTCAGGGATAACTTTCTTT
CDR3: CASSLASGITFF

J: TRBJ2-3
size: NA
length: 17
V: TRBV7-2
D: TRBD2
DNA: TGTGCCAGCAGCACATACCCGCTAGCGGTCCGCACAGATACGCAGTATTTT
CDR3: CASSTYPLAVRTDTQYF

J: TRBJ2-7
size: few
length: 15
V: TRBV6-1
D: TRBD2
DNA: TGTGCCAGCAGTGTGCTAGCGGGAGGAATCTACGAGCAGTACTTC
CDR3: CASSVLAGGIYEQYF

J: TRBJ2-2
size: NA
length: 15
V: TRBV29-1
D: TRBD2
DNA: TGCAGCGTTAAATCACGGGCGGGAGAGACCGGGGAGCTGTTTTTT
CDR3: CSVKSRAGETGELFF

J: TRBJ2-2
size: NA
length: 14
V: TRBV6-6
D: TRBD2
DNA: TGTGCCAGCAATCATCTAGCGGACACCGGGGAGCTGTTTTTT
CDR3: CASNHLADTGELFF

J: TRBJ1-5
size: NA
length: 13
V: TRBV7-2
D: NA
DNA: TGTGCCAGCAGCGGACAGAACAATCAGCCCCAGCATTTT
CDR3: CASSGQNNQPQHF

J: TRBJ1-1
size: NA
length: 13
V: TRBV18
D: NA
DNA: TGTGCCAGCTCACCACTAGAGAACACTGAAGCTTTCTTT
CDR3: CASSPLENTEAFF

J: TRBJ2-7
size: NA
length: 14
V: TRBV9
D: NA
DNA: TGTGCCAGCAGCGTAGAGGGAGACAACTACGAGCAGTACTTC
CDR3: CASSVEGDNYEQYF

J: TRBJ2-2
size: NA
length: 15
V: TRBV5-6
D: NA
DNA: TGTGCCAGCAGCTACTTGGGACAGAACACCGGGGAGCTGTTTTTT
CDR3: CASSYLGQNTGELFF

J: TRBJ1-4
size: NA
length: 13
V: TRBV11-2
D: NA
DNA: TGTGCCAGCAGCCCGGGACATCATGAAAAACTGTTTTTT
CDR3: CASSPGHHEKLFF

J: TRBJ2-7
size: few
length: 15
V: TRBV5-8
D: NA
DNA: TGTGCCAGCAGCTTTTATACGTCGGTCCTGGACGAGCAGTACTTC
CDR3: CASSFYTSVLDEQYF

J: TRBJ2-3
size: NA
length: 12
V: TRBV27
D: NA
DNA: TGTGCCAGCAGCGGGAGCGCAGATACGCAGTATTTT
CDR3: CASSGSADTQYF

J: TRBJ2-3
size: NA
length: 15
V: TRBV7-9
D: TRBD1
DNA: TGTGCCAGCAGCTTAGGTCAGGGGGCTTGGGATACGCAGTATTTT
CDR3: CASSLGQGAWDTQYF

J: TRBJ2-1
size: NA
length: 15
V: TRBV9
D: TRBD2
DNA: TGTGCCAGCAGCGTAGTAGGGCTAGCGGGCTATGAGCAGTTCTTC
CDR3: CASSVVGLAGYEQFF

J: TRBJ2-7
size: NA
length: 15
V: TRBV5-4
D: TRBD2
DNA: TGTGCCAGCAGCTTGGCTAGCGGGAGGTCCCACGAGCAGTACTTC
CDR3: CASSLASGRSHEQYF

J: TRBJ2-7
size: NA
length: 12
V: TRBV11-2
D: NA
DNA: TGTGCCAGCAGCCAATCCCCCGAGCGGCAGTACTTC
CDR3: CASSQSPERQYF

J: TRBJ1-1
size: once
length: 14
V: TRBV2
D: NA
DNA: TGTGCCAGCAGACGGATGGGGGGTAGGGCGAAAGCTTTCTTT
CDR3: CASRRMGGRAKAFF

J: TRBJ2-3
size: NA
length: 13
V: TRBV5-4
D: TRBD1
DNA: TGTGCCAGCAGAATCCAGGGGGCAGATACGCAGTATTTT
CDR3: CASRIQGADTQYF

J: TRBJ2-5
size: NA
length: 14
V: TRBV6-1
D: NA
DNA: TGTGCCAGCAGTGAGGGGCAGGGTAGACAGACCCAGTACTTC
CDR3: CASSEGQGRQTQYF

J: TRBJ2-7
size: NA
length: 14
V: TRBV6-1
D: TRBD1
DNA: TGTGCCAGCGGGGGACAGGGAGTATTTAGCGAGCAGTACTTC
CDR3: CASGGQGVFSEQYF

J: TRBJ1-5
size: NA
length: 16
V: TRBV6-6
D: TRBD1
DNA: TGTGCCAGCACCGACAGGGGCGGCTATAGCAATCAGCCCCAGCATTTT
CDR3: CASTDRGGYSNQPQHF

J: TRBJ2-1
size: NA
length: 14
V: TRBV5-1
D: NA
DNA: TGCGCCAGCAGCTTGATAGTCTCCTACAATGAGCAGTTCTTC
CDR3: CASSLIVSYNEQFF

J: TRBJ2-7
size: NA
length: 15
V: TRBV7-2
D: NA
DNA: TGTGCCAGCAGCTTAGACGGGACACCTCCCTACGAGCAGTACTTC
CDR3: CASSLDGTPPYEQYF

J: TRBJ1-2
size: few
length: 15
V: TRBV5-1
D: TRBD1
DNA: TGCGCCAGCAGCTTGTGGGGACAGGGGGCGCATGGCTACACCTTC
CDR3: CASSLWGQGAHGYTF

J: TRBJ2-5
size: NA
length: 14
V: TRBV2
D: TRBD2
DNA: TGTGCCAGCAGCCGGCGGGAGGATCAAGAGACCCAGTACTTC
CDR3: CASSRREDQETQYF

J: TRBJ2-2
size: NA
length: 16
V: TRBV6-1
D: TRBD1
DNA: TGTGCCAGCAGTGAATCTGCAGGGGGCGCAGCCGGGGAGCTGTTTTTT
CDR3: CASSESAGGAAGELFF

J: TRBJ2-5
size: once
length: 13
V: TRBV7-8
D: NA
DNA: TGTGCCAGCAGCCCGTACACGCAAGAGACCCAGTACTTC
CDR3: CASSPYTQETQYF